These 14 T cell receptor beta chains share one sample of origin, sequenced in a study of blood T cells in healthy people across ages. Together with a sample-barcoded 5' primer, a J-beta primer mix was included in a second PCR lasting roughly 6 to 12 cycles. TCRdb used MiXCR to reprocess the 5' RACE reads, holding one entry per CDR3 protein. The profile shows roughly 700,000 distinct CDR3 sequences, around 48% of them singletons. Sequencing used blood. These receptors came from a woman aged 60 to 75 in good health.

V is TRBV4-3 and J is TRBJ2-1; 8 bases are shared with TRBD2. The CDR3 contains 18 residues. The V gene's germline CDR1 is LGHNA and CDR2 YSLEER. V gave up 1 base and J gave up 2 bases; unmatched junction bases: 10. Here the CDR3 reads CASSQVTMEAGAYNEQFF. In DNA form, the CDR3 reads TGCGCCAGCAGCCAAGTCACCATGGAAGCGGGAGCCTACAATGAGCAGTTCTTC.

The genes are TRBV6-2 or TRBV6-3 and TRBJ1-2, with D maybe TRBD1 (6 bases). There are 13 residues in the CDR3. V was trimmed by 2 bases and J by 8 bases, leaving 12 bases between them. Germline V lookup: CDR1 MNHEY, CDR2 SVGEGT. The CDR3: CASSYGQGRGYTF. DNA of the CDR3: TGTGCCAGCAGTTACGGCCAGGGGAGAGGCTACACCTTC.

The sample holds a few counts of this clonotype. The rearrangement uses TRBV27 and TRBJ2-7; D call uncertain. Trimming removed 10 bases at V and 3 bases at J, with 28 bases between. Germline V gene lookup returns CDR1 MNHEY and CDR2 SMNVEV (reference sequence). This CDR3 comprises 17 residues. The CDR3 here is CATRTTRFRDGDYEQYF. The DNA for the CDR3 is TGTGCCACTAGGACCACCCGCTTCCGAGACGGAGACTACGAGCAGTACTTC.

CDR3 DNA: TGTGCCAGCAGTGGGGGACAGGGAGACCAGCCCCAGCATTTT. This codes for CASSGGQGDQPQHF. The chain carries TRBV28 and TRBJ1-5; the match to TRBD1 covers 9 bases. The germline CDR1 and CDR2 sequences are MDHEN and SYDVKM. The CDR3 contains 14 residues. The ends lost 5 bases at V and 7 bases at J; junction bases unmatched: 6.

J is TRBJ2-5 and V is TRBV7-2; D gene uncertain. CDR1 is SGHTA, CDR2 FQGNSA, per germline. Trimming took 5 bases from V and 5 from J, leaving 15 bases between them. The CDR3 sequence is 14 residues long. CDR3 sequence reads: CASSPRSAGETQYF. CDR3 sequence (DNA): TGTGCCAGCAGCCCGAGATCGGCCGGTGAGACCCAGTACTTC. Together with reference TRBV7-2 and TRBJ2-5, the CDR3 gives the full variable domain: GAGVSQSPSNKVTEKGKDVELRCDPISGHTALYWYRQSLGQGLEFLIYFQGNSAPDKSGLPSDRFSAERTGGSVSTLTIQRTQQEDSAVYLCASSPRSAGETQYFGPGTRLLVL.

The J gene is TRBJ2-7, the V gene TRBV20-1, with D unresolved. V shed 5 bases and J shed 4 bases, with 12 bases lying between them. CDR1 is DFQATT and CDR2 is SNEGSKA in the germline V gene (reference sequence). The CDR3 has 12 amino acids. The CDR3 protein is CSAAPFDYEQYF. The DNA of the CDR3 is TGCAGTGCTGCGCCCTTCGATTACGAGCAGTACTTC.

The V and J genes are TRBV28 and TRBJ2-7, with D uncertain. Trimming took 4 bases from V and 1 from J, leaving 8 bases between them. The germline gives CDR1 MDHEN, CDR2 SYDVKM. The CDR3 totals 13 residues. The CDR3 region has the DNA TGTGCCAGCAGTTCGTTGTTTTCCTACGAGCAGTACTTC. It encodes CASSSLFSYEQYF.

The chain recombines TRBV4-1 with TRBJ2-7; 9 nucleotides match TRBD1. The trim removed 4 bases at V and 5 bases at J, leaving 3 bases unmatched. CDR3 length: 13 residues. CDR1 and CDR2 (germline): MGHRA, YSYEKL. CDR3 sequence (DNA): TGCGCCAGCAGCCCCTGGACAGGGGACGAGCAGTACTTC. It specifies CASSPWTGDEQYF.

The chain links TRBV20-1 to TRBJ2-3; possible D gene TRBD2, 6 bases. Between the trimmed V and J ends, which lost 5 bases and 3 bases, there was a span of 12 bases. This CDR3 region has 13 residues. The V gene's germline CDR1 is DFQATT and CDR2 SNEGSKA (reference sequence). The CDR3 nucleotides are TGCAGTGCTGAAGCGAGCGGGACAGATACGCAGTATTTT. Translating gives CSAEASGTDTQYF.

This clonotype was seen a few times. This chain links TRBV29-1 with TRBJ2-5, with D perhaps matching TRBD2 (6 bases). The J call may be incorrect, as the DNA end agrees better with TRBJ2-7. CDR3 length: 13 amino acids. Germline V CDR1 and CDR2: SQVTM, ANQGSEA. This CDR3 reads CSARDGSVNEQYF. Here the CDR3 DNA reads TGCAGCGCGCGGGATGGCTCGGTGAACGAGCAGTACTTC.

This chain connects TRBV11-1 to TRBJ2-5, with D perhaps being TRBD1 or TRBD2 (6 bases each). Germline-derived CDR1 and CDR2 are SGHAT and FQDESV (reference sequence). The germline V and J ends were trimmed by 5 bases and 11 bases, with 21 bases remaining between them. The CDR3 runs 14 residues. CDR3 DNA: TGTGCCAGCAGCCCCCCCCGACAGGTCCGGGAGCAGTACTTC. Amino acid sequence: CASSPPRQVREQYF.

This clonotype showed up just a few times. This chain uses TRBV20-1 with TRBJ2-7; 14 nucleotides align to TRBD2. Germline V gene data show CDR1 as DFQATT and CDR2 as SNEGSKA (reference sequence). The CDR3 has 15 residues. J lost 3 bases, V lost 5 bases, and 6 bases had no gene match. In DNA, the CDR3 is TGCAGTGCTCCCCCGGGACTAGCGGGGGACTACGAGCAGTACTTC. It is translated as CSAPPGLAGDYEQYF.

This clonotype was detected ten times or more. The V and J genes are TRBV9 and TRBJ2-3; D unresolved. The germline V gene encodes CDR1 SGDLS and CDR2 YYNGEE. This CDR3 region has 13 residues. V was shortened by 0 bases and J by 2 bases, with 4 bases between the two germline ends. In DNA, the CDR3 is TGTGCCAGCAGCGTAGGGGACACAGATACGCAGTATTTT. This codes for CASSVGDTDTQYF.

The chain links TRBV11-1 to TRBJ2-1; 13 positions match TRBD2. In germline, CDR1 is SGHAT, CDR2 FQDESV (reference sequence). The CDR3 has 15 residues. Germline trimming cut 5 bases from V and 5 bases from J; bases unmatched to any gene: 3. The CDR3 protein is CASSIGLAGDNEQFF. CDR3 sequence (DNA): TGTGCCAGCAGCATTGGACTAGCGGGAGACAATGAGCAGTTCTTC. The whole variable domain, remainder taken from reference TRBV11-1 and TRBJ2-1, is EAEVAQSPRYKITEKSQAVAFWCDPISGHATLYWYRQILGQGPELLVQFQDESVVDDSQLPKDRFSAERLKGVDSTLKIQPAELGDSAMYLCASSIGLAGDNEQFFGPGTRLTVL.